Reported below is one T cell receptor beta chain. Its antigen has not been determined. Per-base qualities were not stored, and no clone one base away is much larger. This sample is drawn from a study (dated by TCRdb to 2016 to 2018). As for the study more broadly: The origins of HIV persistence were investigated in individuals who naturally controlled HIV infection.

Library preparation employed 5' RACE. The instrument was an Illumina HiSeq 2000. TCRdb reprocessed the public reads (quality trimming at Q25 with fastp, clone calling with MiXCR) and kept in-frame beta chains. Each CDR3 protein gets just one entry, which takes the most common genes and DNA from the rows behind it. The sample records about 210 distinct CDR3 sequences, around 50% of which are singletons. The top ten clones comprise about 25% of the sample. This clonotype was sampled from a male donor with HIV. Sequenced: total memory T cells from blood PBMCs. The cell subset or site tag for this specimen amounts to: transitional memory CD4+ T cells.

The nucleotide sequence reads as follows: TGTGCCAGCAGCCCCGCGGGACTTACTAGCACAGATACGCAGTATTTT. Its translation reads: CASSPAGLTSTDTQYF. The chain was built from TRBV5-4 and TRBJ2-3; TRBD2 is a weak D gene call, 6 bases matching. The CDR3, cysteine through phenylalanine, is 16 amino acids long. Only CDR3 DNA is held: 48 bases, read in frame from base 1. As encoded in the germline V gene (reference sequence), CDR1 is SGHNT while CDR2 is YYREEE. The V and J ends are trimmed by 4 bases and 0 bases, leaving 15 bases between them. This CDR3, with the reference TRBV5-4 and TRBJ2-3 proteins standing in past its ends, gives the full variable domain ETGVTQSPTHLIKTRGQQVTLRCSSQSGHNTVSWYQQALGQGPQFIFQYYREEENGRGNFPPRFSGLQFPNYSSELNVNALELDDSALYLCASSPAGLTSTDTQYFGPGTRLTVL.